This T cell receptor (beta chain) was profiled in a study of blood T cell repertoires in COVID-19. Study overall: Material from acute and convalescent COVID-19 was sourced from the United States, Italy and Spain. The analysed material was cDNA or gDNA that came from T cells, B-cell-depleted T cells, or PBMCs.

Original analysis: Cell counts per sample came from amplifying reference gene primers. TCRdb's copy holds only in-frame clones and misses some; the assay was immunoSEQ multiplex PCR. V, J and clone size are those of that table, while D and trimming were read from the DNA. Seen here are roughly 190,000 clones, 70% to 85% observed once, and the top ten hold more than 4%. The germline V gene has CDR1 LGHNA and CDR2 YSLEER. The CDR3 has 16 amino acids. V dropped 3 bases and J dropped 0 bases, with 12 bases sitting between them. The clonotype originates from a woman in her sixties or seventies with acute COVID-19. The chain links TRBV4-3 to TRBJ1-3; D not certain. Material for sequencing was PBMCs or T cells enriched from blood (not recorded which). This CDR3 reads CASSHRTGGSGNTIYF. Here the CDR3 DNA reads TGCGCCAGCAGCCATAGAACGGGAGGCTCTGGAAACACCATATATTTT.